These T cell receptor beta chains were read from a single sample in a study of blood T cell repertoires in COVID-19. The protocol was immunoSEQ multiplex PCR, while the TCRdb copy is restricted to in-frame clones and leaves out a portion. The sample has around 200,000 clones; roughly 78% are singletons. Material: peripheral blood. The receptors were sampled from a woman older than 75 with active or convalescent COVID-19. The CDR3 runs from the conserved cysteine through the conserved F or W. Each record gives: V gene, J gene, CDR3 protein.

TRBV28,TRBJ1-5,CASSLSVSNQPQHF
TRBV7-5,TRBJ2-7,CARSLAPGQGTLYEQYF
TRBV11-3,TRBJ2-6,CASSSGQGANGANVLTF
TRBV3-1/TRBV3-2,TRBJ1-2,CASSARGQGYTF
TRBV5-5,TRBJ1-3,CASSLGGLSGNTIYF
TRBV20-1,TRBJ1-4,CSARVSEKLFF
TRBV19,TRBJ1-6,CASSEADHNSPLHF
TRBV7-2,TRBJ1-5,CASSLARGSKTQPQHF
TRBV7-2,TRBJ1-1,CASSLGQGQGNTEAFF
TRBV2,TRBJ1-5,CASSDRSPNQPQHF
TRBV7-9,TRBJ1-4,CASSPTGMTNEKLFF
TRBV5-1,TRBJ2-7,CASSQLGAYEQYF
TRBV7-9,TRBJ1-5,CASSLEGGSQPQHF
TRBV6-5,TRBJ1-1,CASSLTESTEAFF
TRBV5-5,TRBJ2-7,CASSSQGVRFDEQYF
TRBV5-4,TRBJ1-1,CASSEKNTEAFF
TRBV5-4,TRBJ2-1,CASSPSGGPYNEQFF
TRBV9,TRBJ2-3,CASSALTDTQYF
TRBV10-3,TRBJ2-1,CAIRPTASSGGANEQFF
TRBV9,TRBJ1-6,CASSVGGWNSPLHF
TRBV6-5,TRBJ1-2,CASDRRANYGYTF
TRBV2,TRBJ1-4,CASIGQTGEKLFF